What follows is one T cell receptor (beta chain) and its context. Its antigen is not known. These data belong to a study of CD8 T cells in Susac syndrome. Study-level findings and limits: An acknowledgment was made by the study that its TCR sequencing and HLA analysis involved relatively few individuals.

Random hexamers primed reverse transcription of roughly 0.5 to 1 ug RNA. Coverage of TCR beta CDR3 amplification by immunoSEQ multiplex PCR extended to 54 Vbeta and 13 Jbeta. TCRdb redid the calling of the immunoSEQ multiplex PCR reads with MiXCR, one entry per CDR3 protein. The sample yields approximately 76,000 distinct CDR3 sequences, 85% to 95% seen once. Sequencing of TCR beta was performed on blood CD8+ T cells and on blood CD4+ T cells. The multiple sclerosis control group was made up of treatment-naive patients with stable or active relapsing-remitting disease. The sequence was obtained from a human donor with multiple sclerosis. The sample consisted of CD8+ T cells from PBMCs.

The CDR3 loop is CASSLAIGQGQFF. The CDR3 DNA sequence: TGTGCCAGCAGCTTAGCCATCGGACAGGGGCAGTTCTTC. J is TRBJ2-1 and V is TRBV7-8, with 8 bases lining up with TRBD1. Germline assignment: CDR1 SGHVS and CDR2 FQNEAQ. The CDR3 contains 13 residues. V was clipped by 0 bases and J by 12 bases; unmatched bases: 4.